The 23 T cell receptor beta chains in this list originate from one sample, sequenced in a study of cytomegalovirus exposure and HLA in healthy donors. The PCR ran on 60 Vbeta and 13 Jbeta primers. Assay used: immunoSEQ multiplex PCR; TCRdb lists only in-frame clones, some missing. The sample holds roughly 160,000 clones, 80% seen once. Sequenced sample: PBMCs. These receptors were obtained from a man aged 25-40 years in good health and CMV-seronegative.

In this sample, this clone turned up once. This chain uses TRBV9 with TRBJ2-1, with a possible D match to TRBD2 (5 bases). Germline V lookup: CDR1 SGDLS, CDR2 YYNGEE. This CDR3 region has 13 residues. Trimming stripped 0 bases from V and 6 bases from J, with 7 bases between. CDR3 amino acids: CASSVDEGNEQFF. As DNA, the CDR3 is TGTGCCAGCAGCGTAGATGAGGGCAATGAGCAGTTCTTC.

CDR3 DNA sequence: TGTGCCAGCTCACCATCCGCGTATAGCAATCAGCCCCAGCATTTT. Protein product: CASSPSAYSNQPQHF. The chain carries TRBV18 and TRBJ1-5; D is uncertain. Trimming pared 2 bases from V and 0 bases from J, leaving 8 bases between. The germline V gene has CDR1 KGHSH and CDR2 LQKENI. The CDR3 extends over 15 amino acids.

This clone was detected once. The V call is TRBV27, the J call TRBJ2-3; the match to TRBD1 covers 9 bases. CDR3 length: 16 amino acids. The V and J ends lost 4 bases and 3 bases, in that order; junction bases with no gene match: 8. The germline CDR1 and CDR2 sequences are MNHEY and SMNVEV (reference sequence). The CDR3 loop is CASSYGTGWGTDTQYF. The CDR3 bases are TGTGCCAGCAGTTATGGGACAGGGTGGGGGACAGATACGCAGTATTTT.

In this sample, this clone turned up a few times. This sequence joins TRBV12-5 and TRBJ2-1; 13 bases map to TRBD2. Trimming took 1 base from V and 7 from J; bases not matched to a gene: 1. This CDR3 comprises 15 residues. Germline loops: CDR1 LGHNT, CDR2 FRNRAP. CDR3 in amino acids: CASGLGTSGGNEQFF. CDR3 coding DNA: TGTGCTAGTGGTTTGGGGACTAGCGGGGGTAATGAGCAGTTCTTC. Full variable domain (rest looked up from reference TRBV12-5 and TRBJ2-1): DARVTQTPRHKVTEMGQEVTMRCQPILGHNTVFWYRQTMMQGLELLAYFRNRAPLDDSGMPKDRFSAEMPDATLATLKIQPSEPRDSAVYFCASGLGTSGGNEQFFGPGTRLTVL.

The chain combines TRBV19 with TRBJ1-2; 8 bases line up with TRBD1. There are 14 residues in the CDR3. Trimming took 7 bases from V and 7 from J; bases not matched to a gene: 11. Germline V gene sequence: CDR1 LNHDA, CDR2 SQIVND (reference sequence). The CDR3 here is CASTSNTGGGGYTF. Here the CDR3 DNA reads TGTGCCAGTACCTCCAACACAGGGGGTGGTGGCTACACCTTC. The entire variable domain, with the rest obtained from reference TRBV19 and TRBJ1-2, is as follows: DGGITQSPKYLFRKEGQNVTLSCEQNLNHDAMYWYRQDPGQGLRLIYYSQIVNDFQKGDIAEGYSVSREKKESFPLTVTSAQKNPTAFYLCASTSNTGGGGYTFGSGTRLTVV.

CDR3 nucleotide sequence: TGTGCCAGCAGTTCCGGGACAGGGGTGATGATGGAGACCCAGTACTTC. It specifies CASSSGTGVMMETQYF. The gene calls are TRBV6-6 and TRBJ2-5; 10 nucleotides agree with TRBD1. V lost 4 bases to trimming and J lost 5 bases; unmatched junction nucleotides: 10. This CDR3 is 16 amino acids long. Per germline, CDR1 MNHNY and CDR2 SVGAGI (reference sequence).

CDR3 DNA sequence: TGCGCCAGCAGTGATGGATTAGCGGGAGGGTCCACAGATACGCAGTATTTT. It yields the protein CASSDGLAGGSTDTQYF. This chain links TRBV10-1 with TRBJ2-3; 11 positions agree with TRBD2. Germline trimming cut 3 bases from V and 2 bases from J; bases unmatched to any gene: 7. This CDR3 has 17 residues. Germline V gives CDR1 WNHNN, CDR2 SYGVQD (reference sequence).

The chain has TRBV7-2 and TRBJ1-2; D not resolved. Germline assignment: CDR1 SGHTA and CDR2 FQGNSA. The CDR3 has 15 amino acids. Trimming stripped 2 bases from V and 4 bases from J, with 14 bases between. CDR3 amino acids: CASSLHLVEAYGYTF. The CDR3 nucleotides are TGTGCCAGCAGCTTACACCTGGTAGAGGCCTATGGCTACACCTTC.

This chain joins TRBV4-3 and TRBJ1-5, with D perhaps TRBD1 (6 bases). CDR3 length equals 13 residues. Germline CDR1 is LGHNA and CDR2 is YSLEER. V dropped 0 bases and J dropped 16 bases, with 16 bases sitting between them. CDR3: CASSQDFRDTRHF. CDR3 DNA sequence: TGCGCCAGCAGCCAAGACTTCCGGGACACCAGACATTTT.

The CDR3 nucleotides are TGTGCCTGTCAGATTGAGCGGGGCAACTACGAGCAGTACTTC. Translating gives CACQIERGNYEQYF. The chain combines TRBV30 with TRBJ2-7, with 7 bases that match TRBD2. The CDR3 consists of 14 residues. V dropped 6 bases and J dropped 3; count of bases not matched to a gene: 11. Germline CDR1 is GTSNPN and CDR2 is SVGIG (reference sequence).

This chain joins TRBV28 and TRBJ2-2; weak D call: TRBD2 (6 bases). This CDR3 is 18 amino acids long. V lost 6 bases and J lost 5, with 25 bases in between. Per the germline V gene, CDR1 is MDHEN and CDR2 is SYDVKM. This CDR3 is CASRDRSPPKRGTGELFF. CDR3 nucleotides: TGTGCCAGCAGGGACCGCTCGCCCCCGAAACGGGGGACCGGGGAGCTGTTTTTT. Together with reference TRBV28 and TRBJ2-2, the CDR3 gives the full variable domain: DVKVTQSSRYLVKRTGEKVFLECVQDMDHENMFWYRQDPGLGLRLIYFSYDVKMKEKGDIPEGYSVSREKKERFSLILESASTNQTSMYLCASRDRSPPKRGTGELFFGEGSRLTVL.

The rearrangement uses TRBV6-5 and TRBJ2-4, with a tentative D call TRBD1 (5 bases). The V gene lost 0 bases and the J gene lost 2 bases, with 11 bases spanning the gap. The CDR3 has 16 amino acids. Germline V lookup: CDR1 MNHEY, CDR2 SVGAGI. CDR3 residues: CASSYSARGTKNIQYF. The DNA of the CDR3 is TGTGCCAGCAGTTACTCCGCAAGGGGAACCAAAAACATTCAGTACTTC.

This clone was picked up a small number of times. The V gene is TRBV10-2, the J gene TRBJ2-5; D ambiguous. Per the germline V gene, CDR1 is WSHSY and CDR2 is SAAADI. The CDR3 has 12 amino acids. V lost 4 bases to trimming and J lost 3 bases, with 6 bases between them. The CDR3 nucleotides are TGCGCCAGCAGTGTCGGAGAAGAGACCCAGTACTTC. This codes for CASSVGEETQYF.

This chain uses TRBV7-9 with TRBJ1-1; the D gene is possibly TRBD1 (6 bases). With 1 base removed from V and 1 base from J, the gap between germline ends came to 13 bases. The CDR3 spans 16 residues. Germline loops: CDR1 SEHNR, CDR2 FQNEAQ (reference sequence). The CDR3 DNA sequence: TGTGCCAGCAGCTTAGGAATGGGGGCTACGAACACTGAAGCTTTCTTT. It codes for CASSLGMGATNTEAFF.

This clone was seen just once. The CDR3: CSVGTGWGTEAFF. In DNA form, the CDR3 reads TGCAGCGTTGGGACAGGGTGGGGCACTGAAGCTTTCTTT. This chain joins TRBV29-1 and TRBJ1-1; 8 bases line up with TRBD1. The CDR3 sequence is 13 residues long. Germline V gene sequence: CDR1 SQVTM, CDR2 ANQGSEA. After removal of 4 bases from V and 4 bases from J, the junction contained 5 bases not matched to a gene.

This rearrangement joins TRBV2 to TRBJ1-4; 9 bases match TRBD1. J gave up 8 bases and V 7 bases, and 5 bases lay outside the gene matches. The V gene's germline CDR1 is SNHLY and CDR2 FYNNEI. CDR3 size: 13 residues. CDR3 amino acids: CASTGQGEEKLFF. The DNA of the CDR3 is TGTGCCAGCACGGGACAGGGTGAAGAAAAACTGTTTTTT. Based on the CDR3 plus reference TRBV2 and TRBJ1-4, the full variable domain is EPEVTQTPSHQVTQMGQEVILRCVPISNHLYFYWYRQILGQKVEFLVSFYNNEISEKSEIFDDQFSVERPDGSNFTLKIRSTKLEDSAMYFCASTGQGEEKLFFGSGTQLSVL.

The V and J genes are TRBV19 and TRBJ2-7, with 9 bases aligning to TRBD1. The length of the CDR3 is 15 residues. From germline, CDR1 is LNHDA and CDR2 SQIVND (reference sequence). V was pared by 2 bases and J by 2 bases, with 4 bases of the junction left unmatched. CDR3: CASSISGTGTYEQYF. CDR3 nucleotide sequence: TGTGCCAGTAGTATATCGGGGACAGGGACCTACGAGCAGTACTTC. The full variable domain, rest sourced from reference TRBV19 and TRBJ2-7, is DGGITQSPKYLFRKEGQNVTLSCEQNLNHDAMYWYRQDPGQGLRLIYYSQIVNDFQKGDIAEGYSVSREKKESFPLTVTSAQKNPTAFYLCASSISGTGTYEQYFGPGTRLTVT.

This clone was detected once. The V and J genes are TRBV7-3 and TRBJ2-3, with 9 positions matching TRBD2. V gave up 4 bases and J gave up 9 bases; unmatched junction bases: 17. The CDR3 length is 17 residues. In germline, CDR1 is SGHTA, CDR2 FQGTGA. The CDR3 spells CASSSAPAGGPSGTQYF. The CDR3 DNA reads TGTGCCAGCAGCTCCGCCCCGGCGGGAGGGCCGTCGGGGACGCAGTATTTT.

CDR3 sequence reads: CASSFGSGEYEQYF. The CDR3 DNA sequence: TGTGCCAGCAGCTTCGGTAGCGGAGAATACGAGCAGTACTTC. V is TRBV7-2 and J is TRBJ2-7, with TRBD2 as a possible D gene (6 bases). V lost 3 bases, J lost 4 bases, and 13 bases lay in between. Germline CDR1 reads SGHTA; CDR2 reads FQGNSA. The CDR3 length is 14 residues.

The V gene is TRBV9, the J gene TRBJ2-7; TRBD2 matches at 8 bases. Trimming at V came to 0 bases and at J to 2 bases, leaving 4 bases not matched to a gene. CDR1 and CDR2 (germline): SGDLS, YYNGEE. The CDR3 consists of 15 residues. The CDR3 sequence: CASSVGDGRAYEQYF. In DNA form, the CDR3 reads TGTGCCAGCAGCGTAGGGGACGGGAGGGCCTACGAGCAGTACTTC.

V and J are TRBV9 and TRBJ1-2; 7 bases match TRBD1. The CDR3 has 13 residues. Germline V CDR1 and CDR2: SGDLS, YYNGEE. V lost 4 bases, J lost 6 bases, and 6 bases stayed unmatched. The CDR3 loop is CASSIQGLDGYTF. The CDR3 DNA is TGTGCCAGCAGCATACAGGGGTTAGATGGCTACACCTTC.

The CDR3 region is CASSQDLTVNEQFF. For the CDR3, the DNA is TGTGCCAGCAGCCAAGATCTAACGGTCAATGAGCAGTTCTTC. The J gene is TRBJ2-1, the V gene TRBV14; D remains ambiguous. Deletions cut 0 bases from V and 6 bases from J, with 9 bases between. This CDR3 is built from 14 residues. Per the germline V gene, CDR1 is SGHDN and CDR2 is FVKESK.

The CDR3 DNA follows: TGTGCCAGCAATGGCAACAGGGAGCAGTTCTTC. Translated: CASNGNREQFF. This chain links TRBV2 with TRBJ2-1; D possibly corresponds to TRBD1 (5 bases). With 7 bases removed from V and 10 bases from J, the gap between germline ends came to 11 bases. Per the germline V gene, CDR1 is SNHLY and CDR2 is FYNNEI. The CDR3 covers 11 residues.